The sequence of this TCR beta chain was determined in a study of shared clonotypes between healthy human individuals. Naive CD8 isolation took CD45RO-negative cells positively selected for CCR7 and excluded terminally differentiated effector memory CD45RA+ cells. Over several immunoSEQ plates, each subset's genomic DNA was distributed in even portions. As originally analysed: Junction-only immunoSEQ sequences carried no quality scores, so filtering differed. TCRdb's copy holds only in-frame clones and misses some; the assay was immunoSEQ multiplex PCR. The V and J calls and clone size are taken from that table; D and trimming were inferred from the DNA. The sample has some 740,000 clones; more than 85% are singletons. Germline loops: CDR1 SGHDN, CDR2 FVKESK. This CDR3 is 14 amino acids long. V was shortened by 5 bases and J by 7 bases, with 17 bases between the two germline ends.

Source material: naive CD8+ T cells sorted from blood. The chain combines TRBV14 with TRBJ2-5, with D possibly matching TRBD1 (5 bases). This TCR was sampled from a man aged 25-45 years in good health. CDR3 region: CASSYGQGLGTQYF. The CDR3, as DNA: TGTGCCAGCAGCTACGGACAAGGATTGGGGACCCAGTACTTC.